The clone carrying this TCR beta chain was detected once. The data originate from a study of blood T cell repertoires in COVID-19. The wider study: The United States, Italy and Spain provided the acute and convalescent COVID-19 samples.

Authors' methods: Reference gene primers were amplified, and this amplification served to estimate nucleated cell counts. Clones were sequenced by immunoSEQ multiplex PCR, and TCRdb holds only the in-frame ones, with some missing. V and J calls and clone size come straight from that table; D and trimming were deduced from the DNA. This sample carries under 60,000 clones, 89% of them seen once, and the ten largest clones take around 1.6%. This CDR3 contains 14 residues. The germline V and J ends were trimmed by 6 bases and 4 bases, with 15 bases remaining between them. Germline CDR1 and CDR2: SNHLY and FYNNEI.

Source material: peripheral blood. The TCR sequence derives from a man in his fifties or sixties with acute or convalescent COVID-19. V gene TRBV2 combines with J gene TRBJ1-1; D unresolved. CDR3 sequence (DNA): TGTGCCAGCAGCGGTCCTAAGCGGGGCACTGAAGCTTTCTTT. Protein: CASSGPKRGTEAFF. The entire variable domain, with the rest obtained from reference TRBV2 and TRBJ1-1, is as follows: EPEVTQTPSHQVTQMGQEVILRCVPISNHLYFYWYRQILGQKVEFLVSFYNNEISEKSEIFDDQFSVERPDGSNFTLKIRSTKLEDSAMYFCASSGPKRGTEAFFGQGTRLTVV.